This entry is about one T cell receptor beta chain. Its antigen is as yet unknown. TCRdb called the 5' RACE reads again in MiXCR, with one record for every CDR3 protein. The repertoire includes some 310,000 distinct CDR3 sequences, about 20% of them detected once, and approximately 22% sits in the top ten. This CDR3 has 13 residues. From germline, CDR1 is SGHRS and CDR2 YFSETQ. The germline V and J ends were trimmed by 5 bases and 0 bases, with 7 bases remaining between them. This specimen comes from a study of T-cell memory formation after mild COVID-19. Study-wide findings and caveats: Clones that contracted from day 15 to 85 had balanced CD4/CD8; later expanders were CD4+ biased. Contracting clones localized mainly to CM and EM when CD4+ and mainly to EMRA when CD8+. Researchers found some responding clones in pre-infection memory, a sign that cross-reactive memory joined.

The chain recombines TRBV5-1 with TRBJ2-3, with no clear D. The receptor comes from a man between 18 and 29 years old who had mild COVID-19 (a few samples of this study predate the infection). Cell type and time point are not known. Sequencing was carried out using PBMCs or a T cell subset sorted from them (not recorded which). CDR3 in amino acids: CASRPDSTDTQYF. The CDR3 coding sequence is TGCGCCAGCAGACCTGACAGCACAGATACGCAGTATTTT. Full variable domain (remainder filled in from reference TRBV5-1 and TRBJ2-3): KAGVTQTPRYLIKTRGQQVTLSCSPISGHRSVSWYQQTPGQGLQFLFEYFSETQRNKGNFPGRFSGRQFSNSRSEMNVSTLELGDSALYLCASRPDSTDTQYFGPGTRLTVL.